This T cell receptor (beta chain) emerged from a study of monozygotic twins with inflammatory bowel disease. Whole-study results and caveats: There was no support for any single strong signal or clonotype associated with IBD. IBD patients had lower TCRbeta diversity (inverse Simpson) than healthy co-twins.

Germline lookup yields CDR1 SGHTA and CDR2 FQGNSA. This CDR3 has 17 amino acids. To note about this clonotype: Its target is unknown.

In eight separate reactions per sample, cDNA was generated. One entry per CDR3 protein, without DNA, is what TCRdb gives after re-calling the 5' RACE reads. The repertoire table contains some 170,000 distinct CDR3 sequences. After skipping T cell sorting, the authors isolated total RNA from whole blood. The sequence was collected from a human donor with ulcerative colitis or Crohn's disease, or a healthy co-twin of an affected twin (not recorded which). V is TRBV7-2 and J is TRBJ2-2; the D gene TCRdb calls, TRBD2, cannot be checked with no DNA. What was sequenced was blood. CDR3 in amino acids: CASSLSRAGDNTGELFF.